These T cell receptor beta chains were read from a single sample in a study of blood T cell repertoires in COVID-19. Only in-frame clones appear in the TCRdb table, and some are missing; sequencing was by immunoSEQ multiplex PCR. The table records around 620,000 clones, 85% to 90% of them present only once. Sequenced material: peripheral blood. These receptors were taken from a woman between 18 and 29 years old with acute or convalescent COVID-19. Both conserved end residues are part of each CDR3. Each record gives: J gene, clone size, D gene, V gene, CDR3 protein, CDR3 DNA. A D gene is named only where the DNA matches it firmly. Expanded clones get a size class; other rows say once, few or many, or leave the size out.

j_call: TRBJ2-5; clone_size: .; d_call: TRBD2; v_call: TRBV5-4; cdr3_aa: CASTGGGVETQYF; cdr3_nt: TGTGCCAGCACCGGCGGGGGGGTAGAGACCCAGTACTTC
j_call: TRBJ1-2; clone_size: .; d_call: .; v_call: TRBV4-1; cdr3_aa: CASSQDQDFFVGGVGSYGYTF; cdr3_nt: TGCGCCAGCAGCCAAGATCAAGACTTTTTCGTGGGAGGGGTTGGAAGCTATGGCTACACCTTC
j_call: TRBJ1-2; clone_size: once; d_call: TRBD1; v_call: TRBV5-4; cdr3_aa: CASSVGTGTGYTF; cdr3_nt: TGTGCCAGCAGCGTAGGGACAGGCACTGGCTACACCTTC
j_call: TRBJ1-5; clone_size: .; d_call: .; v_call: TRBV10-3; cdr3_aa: CAISVGLESNQPQHF; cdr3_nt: TGTGCCATCAGTGTCGGACTAGAGAGCAATCAGCCCCAGCATTTT
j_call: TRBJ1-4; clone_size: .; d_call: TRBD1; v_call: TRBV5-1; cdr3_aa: CASSAGQGGEKLFF; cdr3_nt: TGCGCCAGCAGCGCGGGACAGGGGGGTGAAAAACTGTTTTTT
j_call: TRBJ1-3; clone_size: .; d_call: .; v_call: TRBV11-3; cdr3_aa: CASSFGTGNTIYF; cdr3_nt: TGTGCCAGCAGCTTCGGTACCGGAAACACCATATATTTT
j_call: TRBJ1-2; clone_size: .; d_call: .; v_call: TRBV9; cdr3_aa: CASSVAAGMISYGYTF; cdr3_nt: TGTGCCAGCAGCGTAGCTGCAGGGATGATCAGCTATGGCTACACCTTC
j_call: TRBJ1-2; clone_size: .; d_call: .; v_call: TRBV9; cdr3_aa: CASSTGYGYTF; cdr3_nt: TGTGCCAGCAGCACGGGGTATGGCTACACCTTC
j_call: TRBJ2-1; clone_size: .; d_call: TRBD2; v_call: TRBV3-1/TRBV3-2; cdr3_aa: CASSQETGGPVDEQFF; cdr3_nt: TGTGCCAGCAGCCAAGAAACGGGGGGGCCTGTTGATGAGCAGTTCTTC
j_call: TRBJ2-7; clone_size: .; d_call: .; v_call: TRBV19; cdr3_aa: CASSLEGGSPSYEQYF; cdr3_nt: TGTGCCAGTAGCCTTGAGGGTGGAAGTCCCTCCTACGAGCAGTACTTC
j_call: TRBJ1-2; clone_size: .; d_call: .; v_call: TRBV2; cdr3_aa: CASRPGSYGYTF; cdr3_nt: TGTGCCAGCAGGCCAGGCAGCTATGGCTACACCTTC
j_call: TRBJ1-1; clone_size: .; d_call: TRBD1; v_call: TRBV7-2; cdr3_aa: CASSLDRGETEAFF; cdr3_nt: TGTGCCAGCAGCTTAGACAGGGGTGAGACTGAAGCTTTCTTT
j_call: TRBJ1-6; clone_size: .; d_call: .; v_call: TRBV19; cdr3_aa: CASRGGGHLGSPLHF; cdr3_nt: TGTGCCTCGCGGGGCGGGGGGCATCTAGGGTCACCCCTCCACTTT
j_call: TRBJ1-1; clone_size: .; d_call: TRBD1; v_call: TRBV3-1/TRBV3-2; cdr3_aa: CASSHTGVMNTEAFF; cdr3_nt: TGTGCCAGCAGCCACACAGGGGTCATGAACACTGAAGCTTTCTTT
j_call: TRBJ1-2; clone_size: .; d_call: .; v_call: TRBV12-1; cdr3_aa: CASTSGYGYTF; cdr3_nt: TGTGCCAGCACGTCAGGTTATGGCTACACCTTC